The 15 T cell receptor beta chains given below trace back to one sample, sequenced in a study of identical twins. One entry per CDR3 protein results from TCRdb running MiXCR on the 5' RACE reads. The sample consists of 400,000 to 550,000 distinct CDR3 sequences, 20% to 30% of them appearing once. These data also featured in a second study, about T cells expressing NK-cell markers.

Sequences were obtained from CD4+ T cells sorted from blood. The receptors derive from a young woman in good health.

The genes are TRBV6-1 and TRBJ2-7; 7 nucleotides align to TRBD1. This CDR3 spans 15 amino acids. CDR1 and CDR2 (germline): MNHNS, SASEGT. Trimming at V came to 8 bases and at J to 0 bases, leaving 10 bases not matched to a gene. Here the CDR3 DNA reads TGTGCCAGCGCATCGGGACAGTTAATCTCCTACGAGCAGTACTTC. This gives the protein CASASGQLISYEQYF.

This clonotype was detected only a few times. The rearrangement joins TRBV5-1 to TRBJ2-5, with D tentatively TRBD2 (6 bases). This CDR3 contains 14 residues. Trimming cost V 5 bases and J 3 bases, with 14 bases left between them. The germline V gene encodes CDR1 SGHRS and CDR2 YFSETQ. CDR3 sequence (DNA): TGCGCCAGCAGGAGTAACGGGGGAAAAGAGACCCAGTACTTC. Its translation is CASRSNGGKETQYF.

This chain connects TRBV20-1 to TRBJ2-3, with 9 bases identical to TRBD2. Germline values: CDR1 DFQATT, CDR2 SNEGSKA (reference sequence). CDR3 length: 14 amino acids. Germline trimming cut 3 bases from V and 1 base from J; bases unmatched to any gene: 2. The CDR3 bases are TGCAGTGCTAGTGCTAGCGGGGGCACAGATACGCAGTATTTT. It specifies CSASASGGTDTQYF.

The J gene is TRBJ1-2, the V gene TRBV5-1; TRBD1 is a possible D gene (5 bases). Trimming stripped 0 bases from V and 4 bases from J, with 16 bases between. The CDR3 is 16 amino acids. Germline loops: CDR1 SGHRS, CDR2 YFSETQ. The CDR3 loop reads CASSLGTGHSIYGYTF. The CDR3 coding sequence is TGCGCCAGCAGCTTGGGAACAGGACACTCTATCTATGGCTACACCTTC.

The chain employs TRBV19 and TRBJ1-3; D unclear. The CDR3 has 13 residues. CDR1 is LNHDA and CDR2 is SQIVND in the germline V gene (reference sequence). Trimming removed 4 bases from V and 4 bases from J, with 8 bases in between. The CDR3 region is CASSTGFGNTIYF. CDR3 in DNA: TGTGCCAGTAGTACGGGCTTCGGAAACACCATATATTTT.

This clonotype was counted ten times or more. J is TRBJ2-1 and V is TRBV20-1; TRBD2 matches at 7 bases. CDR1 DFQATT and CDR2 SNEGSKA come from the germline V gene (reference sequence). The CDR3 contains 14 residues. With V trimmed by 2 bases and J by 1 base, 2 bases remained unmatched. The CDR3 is CSARLAASYNEQFF. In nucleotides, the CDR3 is TGCAGTGCTAGACTAGCGGCGTCCTACAATGAGCAGTTCTTC.

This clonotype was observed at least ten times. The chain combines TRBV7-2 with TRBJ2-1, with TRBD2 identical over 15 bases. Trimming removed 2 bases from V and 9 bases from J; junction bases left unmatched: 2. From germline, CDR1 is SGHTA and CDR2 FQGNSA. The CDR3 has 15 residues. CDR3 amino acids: CASSLRTSGGGEQFF. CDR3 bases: TGTGCCAGCAGCTTAAGGACTAGCGGGGGGGGTGAGCAGTTCTTC.

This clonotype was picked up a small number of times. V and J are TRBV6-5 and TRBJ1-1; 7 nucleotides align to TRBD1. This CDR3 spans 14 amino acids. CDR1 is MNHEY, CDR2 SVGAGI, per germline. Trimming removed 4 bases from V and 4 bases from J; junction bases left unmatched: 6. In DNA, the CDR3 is TGTGCCAGCAGTTCACAGGGGCGTATCACTGAAGCTTTCTTT. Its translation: CASSSQGRITEAFF.

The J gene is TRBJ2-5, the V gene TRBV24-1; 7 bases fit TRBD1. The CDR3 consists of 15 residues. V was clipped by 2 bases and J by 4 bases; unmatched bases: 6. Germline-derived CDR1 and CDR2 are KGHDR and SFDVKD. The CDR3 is CATSDSTGSGETQYF. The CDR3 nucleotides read TGTGCCACCAGTGATTCGACAGGGAGTGGAGAGACCCAGTACTTC.

CDR3 amino acids: CASSFGTSGGYEQYF. Written as DNA, the CDR3 is TGTGCCAGCAGCTTCGGGACTAGCGGGGGATACGAGCAGTACTTC. The genes are TRBV11-2 and TRBJ2-7, with 14 nucleotides matching TRBD2. The V gene end was trimmed by 3 bases and the J gene end by 4 bases; junction bases not matched to a gene: 2. The length of the CDR3 is 15 residues. CDR1 and CDR2 (germline): SGHAT, FQNNGV.

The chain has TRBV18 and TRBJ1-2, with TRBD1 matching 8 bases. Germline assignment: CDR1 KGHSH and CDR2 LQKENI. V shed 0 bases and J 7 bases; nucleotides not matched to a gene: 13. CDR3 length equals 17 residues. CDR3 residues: CASSPPVRTGSISGYTF. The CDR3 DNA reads TGTGCCAGCTCACCACCGGTGAGGACAGGGTCGATTAGTGGCTACACCTTC.

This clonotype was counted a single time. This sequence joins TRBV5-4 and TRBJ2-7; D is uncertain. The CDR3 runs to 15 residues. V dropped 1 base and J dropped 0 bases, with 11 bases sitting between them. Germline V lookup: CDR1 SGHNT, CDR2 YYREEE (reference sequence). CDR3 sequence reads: CASSLYGGHSYEQYF. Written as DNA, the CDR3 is TGTGCCAGCAGCTTGTACGGCGGCCACTCCTACGAGCAGTACTTC.

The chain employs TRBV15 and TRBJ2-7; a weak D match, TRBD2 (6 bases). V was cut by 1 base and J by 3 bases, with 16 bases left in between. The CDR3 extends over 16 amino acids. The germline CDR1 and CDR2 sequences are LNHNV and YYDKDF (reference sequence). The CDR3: CATSRGPRGFGYEQYF. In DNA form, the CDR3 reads TGTGCCACCAGCAGAGGCCCTCGGGGGTTCGGCTACGAGCAGTACTTC.

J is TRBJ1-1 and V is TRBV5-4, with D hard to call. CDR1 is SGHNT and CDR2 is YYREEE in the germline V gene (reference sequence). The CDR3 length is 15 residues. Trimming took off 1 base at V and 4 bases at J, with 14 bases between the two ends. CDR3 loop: CASSLRERRSTEAFF. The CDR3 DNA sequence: TGTGCCAGCAGCTTGCGGGAACGGAGGAGCACTGAAGCTTTCTTT.

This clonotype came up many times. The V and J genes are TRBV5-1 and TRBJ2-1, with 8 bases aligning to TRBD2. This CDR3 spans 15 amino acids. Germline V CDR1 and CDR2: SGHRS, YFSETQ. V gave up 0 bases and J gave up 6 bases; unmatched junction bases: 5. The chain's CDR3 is CASSLETSVLNEQFF. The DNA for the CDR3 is TGCGCCAGCAGCTTGGAGACTAGCGTCCTCAATGAGCAGTTCTTC. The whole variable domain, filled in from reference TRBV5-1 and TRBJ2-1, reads KAGVTQTPRYLIKTRGQQVTLSCSPISGHRSVSWYQQTPGQGLQFLFEYFSETQRNKGNFPGRFSGRQFSNSRSEMNVSTLELGDSALYLCASSLETSVLNEQFFGPGTRLTVL.